This T cell receptor beta chain emerged from a study of CD8+ T cells in alopecia areata. Points on this clone: What it binds is unknown.

The V and J ends lost 0 bases and 5 bases respectively, with 10 bases between them. Germline CDR1 and CDR2: LGHNA and YSLEER. The CDR3 spans 14 residues. Study results and limitations: Lesional scalp, especially alopecia totalis/universalis, showed higher clonality than normal scalp. Mouse data revealed clearer TCR sharing than patient data did, a gap possibly tied to HLA.

Extracted RNA was reverse transcribed, and the resulting cDNA served as sequencing template. The data were produced by immunoSEQ multiplex PCR, yet TCRdb's version contains in-frame clones alone and is incomplete. Of about 100,000 clones listed, 59% are singletons. Researchers picked out CD4+ and CD8+ T cells from PBMCs by sorting. The source material was CD8+ T cells sorted from blood. The chain couples TRBV4-3 to TRBJ1-2, with D unclear. The TCR comes from a human donor in good health. CDR3 loop: CASSQEIGQYGYTF. The CDR3 region has the DNA TGCGCCAGCAGCCAAGAAATAGGGCAGTATGGCTACACCTTC.